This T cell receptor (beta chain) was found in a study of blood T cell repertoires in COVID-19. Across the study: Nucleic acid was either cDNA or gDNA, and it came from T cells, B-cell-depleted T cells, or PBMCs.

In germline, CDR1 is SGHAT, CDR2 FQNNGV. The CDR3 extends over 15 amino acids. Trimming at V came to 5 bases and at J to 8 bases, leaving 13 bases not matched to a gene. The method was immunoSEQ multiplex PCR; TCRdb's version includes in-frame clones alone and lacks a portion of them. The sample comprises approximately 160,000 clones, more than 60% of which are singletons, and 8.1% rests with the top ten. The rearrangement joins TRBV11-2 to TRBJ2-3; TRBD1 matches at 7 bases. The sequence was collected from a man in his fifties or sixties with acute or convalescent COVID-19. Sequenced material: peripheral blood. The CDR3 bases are TGTGCCAGCAGCCTACGGGACAGTATAGGTACTACGCAGTATTTT. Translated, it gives CASSLRDSIGTTQYF.